This T cell receptor (beta chain) comes out of a study of cytomegalovirus exposure and HLA in healthy donors. Study results and limitations: Because they were indistinguishable, some V segments, including TRBV6-2 and TRBV6-3, were excluded. According to the study, 160 or so TCR beta chains were cytomegalovirus-associated. Analysis was performed later, and it showed HLA-associated TCR beta chains to be more clonally expanded than equally common others.

The donors comprised healthy bone marrow donors. Amplification used 60 Vbeta primers and 13 Jbeta primers. Generated by immunoSEQ multiplex PCR, the TCRdb table keeps only in-frame clones and is missing some. This table has 130,000 or so clones, approximately 69% appearing once. Germline CDR1 reads SSHAT; CDR2 reads FNYEAQ (reference sequence). The CDR3 totals 15 residues. Turning to this clone: No antigen is known for it. A junction end diverges from the germline sequence, so it may reflect a read error.

This chain uses TRBV7-7 with TRBJ2-1; 11 nucleotides match TRBD2. This clonotype was obtained from a middle-aged man in good health and CMV-seropositive. The sequenced material came from PBMCs. CDR3 protein: CASSRGTSGHNEQFF. The CDR3, as DNA: TGTGCTAGCAGCCGAGGGACTAGCGGACACAATGAGCAGTTCTTC.